Below, 28 T cell receptor beta chains from the same sample are listed, as sequenced in a study of beta chain features in type 1 diabetes. Study-wide results and caveats: When Type 1 diabetes patients were examined, their TCRB CDR3s proved moderately but significantly shorter in all four CD4+ subsets.

The sequenced template was cDNA made from the entire isolated RNA. Sequencing was performed with immunoSEQ multiplex PCR; in TCRdb, only in-frame clones are kept and a portion is missing. The profile shows a few hundred thousand clones, roughly a tenth of them singletons. Their specific antigens are unknown. The sequenced sample was central memory CD4+ T cells from blood. Receptors were obtained from a young man with type 1 diabetes.

This clone was counted between two and nine times. The genes are TRBV7-6 and TRBJ2-7, with TRBD1 identical over 7 bases. The V gene end was trimmed by 5 bases and the J gene end by 0 bases; junction bases not matched to a gene: 7. CDR3 size: 15 residues. Germline V gene sequence: CDR1 SGHVS, CDR2 FNYEAQ. The CDR3 spells CASSRATGVSYEQYF. CDR3 sequence (DNA): TGTGCCAGCAGCCGTGCAACAGGGGTCTCCTACGAGCAGTACTTC. Combining the CDR3 with reference TRBV7-6 and TRBJ2-7 gives the whole variable domain GAGVSQSPRYKVTKRGQDVALRCDPISGHVSLYWYRQALGQGPEFLTYFNYEAQQDKSGLPNDRFSAERPEGSISTLTIQRTEQRDSAMYRCASSRATGVSYEQYFGPGTRLTVT.

This sequence joins TRBV6-5 and TRBJ2-3; D is possibly TRBD2 (6 bases). V was cut by 4 bases and J by 3 bases, with 11 bases left in between. The CDR3 extends over 14 amino acids. CDR1 MNHEY and CDR2 SVGAGI come from the germline V gene. The CDR3 DNA reads TGTGCCAGCAGTTCGGGCGGGACGACAGATACGCAGTATTTT. It specifies CASSSGGTTDTQYF.

The rearrangement uses TRBV9 and TRBJ2-5; D gene unclear. Germline assignment: CDR1 SGDLS and CDR2 YYNGEE. The CDR3 has 14 amino acids. Trimming pared 2 bases from V and 1 base from J, leaving 9 bases between. The CDR3 DNA is TGTGCCAGCAGCGTTAGCAGGCTCCAAGAGACCCAGTACTTC. Its protein is CASSVSRLQETQYF.

This clone was recorded once. The V gene is TRBV7-9, the J gene TRBJ2-4; no firm D call. The germline V gene encodes CDR1 SEHNR and CDR2 FQNEAQ (reference sequence). This CDR3 spans 13 amino acids. V lost 5 bases and J lost 8, with 13 bases in between. This chain's CDR3 is CASSQDYGDIQYF. The CDR3 DNA follows: TGTGCCAGCAGCCAAGATTATGGAGACATTCAGTACTTC. The whole variable domain, filled in from reference TRBV7-9 and TRBJ2-4, reads DTGVSQNPRHKITKRGQNVTFRCDPISEHNRLYWYRQTLGQGPEFLTYFQNEAQLEKSRLLSDRFSAERPKGSFSTLEIQRTEQGDSAMYLCASSQDYGDIQYFGAGTRLSVL.

This clone was recorded a few times. The rearrangement uses TRBV7-2 and TRBJ1-1, with D hard to call. CDR1 and CDR2 (germline): SGHTA, FQGNSA. The CDR3 runs to 12 residues. V shed 1 base and J shed 4 bases, with 4 bases lying between them. The CDR3 nucleotides read TGTGCCAGCAGCTTAGATGCCACTGAAGCTTTCTTT. Translating gives CASSLDATEAFF.

This clone occurred a few times. This chain uses TRBV18 with TRBJ2-1; 10 bases agree with TRBD2. The CDR3 consists of 15 residues. The V gene end was trimmed by 3 bases and the J gene end by 9 bases; junction bases not matched to a gene: 8. Looked up from germline, CDR1 is KGHSH and CDR2 is LQKENI. The CDR3 DNA reads TGTGCCAGCTCACCTCGAGCGGGAGGGCCAGGTGAGCAGTTCTTC. Residues: CASSPRAGGPGEQFF.

This clone showed up just a few times. The chain joins TRBV7-2 to TRBJ2-5; the D gene is possibly TRBD1 (6 bases). V was shortened by 5 bases and J by 5 bases, with 18 bases between the two germline ends. The CDR3 consists of 15 residues. The germline gives CDR1 SGHTA, CDR2 FQGNSA. The DNA for the CDR3 is TGTGCCAGCAGCCAAGGGGGAACTCGCCGGGAGACCCAGTACTTC. It encodes CASSQGGTRRETQYF.

This clone was observed a few times. The chain combines TRBV28 with TRBJ2-5; D tentatively fits TRBD1 or TRBD2 (7 bases each). The CDR3 is made up of 16 amino acids. Between the trimmed V and J ends, which lost 1 base and 1 base, there was a span of 13 bases. Germline V gene data show CDR1 as MDHEN and CDR2 as SYDVKM. The CDR3 DNA reads as TGTGCCAGCAGTTTATTACGGGGGGACAGCCAAGAGACCCAGTACTTC. Its translation: CASSLLRGDSQETQYF.

The sample holds a few counts of this clone. The V and J genes are TRBV7-8 and TRBJ1-5; unclear D gene. This CDR3 spans 13 amino acids. CDR1 SGHVS and CDR2 FQNEAQ come from the germline V gene. Between the trimmed V and J ends, which lost 1 base and 4 bases, there was a span of 5 bases. The CDR3 loop is CASSLVSNQPQHF. For the CDR3, the DNA is TGTGCCAGCAGCTTAGTCAGTAATCAGCCCCAGCATTTT.

This clone was counted only a few times. The chain employs TRBV7-2 and TRBJ2-1, with TRBD2 as a possible D gene (5 bases). V was trimmed by 2 bases and J by 0 bases, leaving 11 bases between them. CDR1 is SGHTA and CDR2 is FQGNSA in the germline V gene. The CDR3 has 16 residues. This chain's CDR3 is CASSLSGPRSYNEQFF. The CDR3 DNA reads TGTGCCAGCAGCTTAAGCGGTCCACGCTCCTACAATGAGCAGTTCTTC. Based on the CDR3 plus reference TRBV7-2 and TRBJ2-1, the full variable domain is GAGVSQSPSNKVTEKGKDVELRCDPISGHTALYWYRQSLGQGLEFLIYFQGNSAPDKSGLPSDRFSAERTGGSVSTLTIQRTQQEDSAVYLCASSLSGPRSYNEQFFGPGTRLTVL.

This clone was observed a few times. The chain carries TRBV28 and TRBJ1-5; no clear D. The germline gives CDR1 MDHEN, CDR2 SYDVKM. V was clipped by 8 bases and J by 9 bases, with 14 bases between them. This CDR3 is built from 12 residues. The CDR3 here is CASRSAHWPQHF. In nucleotides, the CDR3 is TGTGCCAGCCGGAGCGCGCACTGGCCCCAGCATTTT.

CDR3 amino acids: CASSQVGGQTQYF. Here the CDR3 DNA reads TGTGCCAGCAGCCAAGTCGGAGGGCAGACCCAGTACTTC. The J gene is TRBJ2-5, the V gene TRBV4-2; possibly TRBD2 for D (6 bases). The V and J ends lost 1 base and 6 bases respectively, with 9 bases between them. The CDR3 has 13 residues. In germline, CDR1 is LGHNA, CDR2 YNFKEQ.

The J gene is TRBJ2-7, the V gene TRBV4-1; 13 bases align to TRBD2. CDR1 is MGHRA, CDR2 YSYEKL, per germline. V gave up 2 bases and J gave up 0 bases; unmatched junction bases: 4. CDR3 size: 17 residues. CDR3: CASSQPWTSGSSYEQYF. The DNA of the CDR3 is TGCGCCAGCAGCCAACCCTGGACTAGCGGGAGCTCCTACGAGCAGTACTTC.

The V gene is TRBV6-1, the J gene TRBJ2-3; TRBD2 aligns across 10 bases. The junction had 6 bases not matched to a gene; V was cut back by 5 bases and J by 4 bases. Germline CDR1 reads MNHNS; CDR2 reads SASEGT. CDR3 length: 15 amino acids. The CDR3, as DNA: TGTGCCAGCAGTCGAACCGGGACTAGCGCAGATACGCAGTATTTT. This encodes CASSRTGTSADTQYF.

The chain links TRBV18 to TRBJ2-1, with D unclear. The germline CDR1 and CDR2 sequences are KGHSH and LQKENI. CDR3 length equals 13 residues. Between the trimmed V and J ends, which lost 0 bases and 7 bases, there was a span of 7 bases. CDR3 in amino acids: CASSPPMTNEQFF. CDR3 bases: TGTGCCAGCTCACCACCGATGACGAATGAGCAGTTCTTC.

The rearrangement links TRBV2 to TRBJ1-2; TRBD1 matches at 10 bases. This CDR3 spans 14 amino acids. Germline-derived CDR1 and CDR2 are SNHLY and FYNNEI. V lost 6 bases, J lost 4 bases, and 5 bases stayed unmatched. The CDR3 is CASRDRGLSYGYTF. CDR3 coding DNA: TGTGCCAGCAGGGACAGGGGGTTGAGCTATGGCTACACCTTC. The variable domain in full, with the rest retrieved from reference TRBV2 and TRBJ1-2, is EPEVTQTPSHQVTQMGQEVILRCVPISNHLYFYWYRQILGQKVEFLVSFYNNEISEKSEIFDDQFSVERPDGSNFTLKIRSTKLEDSAMYFCASRDRGLSYGYTFGSGTRLTVV.

This clone was seen a few times. The V call is TRBV28, the J call TRBJ2-1; D may be TRBD2 (7 bases). Trimming removed 6 bases at V and 8 bases at J, with 14 bases between. CDR1 MDHEN and CDR2 SYDVKM come from the germline V gene. The CDR3 has 13 residues. The CDR3 reads CASSFWGGHEQFF. The CDR3 bases are TGTGCCAGCAGCTTTTGGGGGGGCCATGAGCAGTTCTTC.

This clone has a handful of counts. V and J are TRBV15 and TRBJ2-3; D remains unclear. Trimming took 6 bases from V and 6 from J, leaving 13 bases between them. Germline CDR1 is LNHNV and CDR2 is YYDKDF (reference sequence). The CDR3 has 13 amino acids. In DNA form, the CDR3 reads TGTGCCACCAGAGGCACCCCTGGGGATACGCAGTATTTT. This translates into CATRGTPGDTQYF.

This clone was detected a few times. The chain recombines TRBV7-2 with TRBJ2-7; D unresolved. Germline V lookup: CDR1 SGHTA, CDR2 FQGNSA. Trimming removed 5 bases at V and 6 bases at J, with 11 bases between. The CDR3 spans 12 residues. This chain's CDR3 is CASSQSPSEQYF. The CDR3 DNA follows: TGTGCCAGCAGCCAGAGCCCCAGCGAGCAGTACTTC.

Many counts were recorded for this clone. The rearrangement joins TRBV6-6 to TRBJ1-1; D gene ambiguous. CDR3 length: 14 amino acids. The germline gives CDR1 MNHNY, CDR2 SVGAGI (reference sequence). V lost 6 bases to trimming and J lost 1 base, with 12 bases between them. This CDR3 is CASRAYGRNTEAFF. In DNA, the CDR3 is TGTGCCAGCAGAGCCTACGGTAGGAACACTGAAGCTTTCTTT.

This clone occurred a few times. The CDR3, as DNA: TGTGCCTGGAGTTGGGGTGAAAAACTGTTTTTT. This translates into CAWSWGEKLFF. The J gene is TRBJ1-4, the V gene TRBV30; the D is unclear. V dropped 2 bases and J dropped 7 bases, with 5 bases sitting between them. Germline V gives CDR1 GTSNPN, CDR2 SVGIG (reference sequence). CDR3 length equals 11 residues.

There are a few counts of this clone. The gene calls are TRBV28 and TRBJ1-1; D gene unclear. The CDR3 is 15 amino acids. From germline, CDR1 is MDHEN and CDR2 SYDVKM. With 7 bases removed from V and 0 bases from J, the gap between germline ends came to 15 bases. The CDR3 DNA reads TGTGCCAGCAACTCCCCGACTTGGGTGAACACTGAAGCTTTCTTT. It encodes CASNSPTWVNTEAFF. Together with reference TRBV28 and TRBJ1-1, the CDR3 gives the full variable domain: DVKVTQSSRYLVKRTGEKVFLECVQDMDHENMFWYRQDPGLGLRLIYFSYDVKMKEKGDIPEGYSVSREKKERFSLILESASTNQTSMYLCASNSPTWVNTEAFFGQGTRLTVV.

The CDR3 loop is CASSRTQGGTEAFF. CDR3 sequence (DNA): TGTGCCAGTAGTAGGACACAGGGAGGGACTGAAGCTTTCTTT. The chain joins TRBV19 to TRBJ1-1, with D possibly matching TRBD1 (6 bases). Trimming removed 4 bases from V and 5 bases from J, with 14 bases in between. Germline V gene sequence: CDR1 LNHDA, CDR2 SQIVND (reference sequence). The CDR3 loop spans 14 amino acids.

V usage is TRBV7-3 and J usage is TRBJ2-6, with D possibly being TRBD2 (6 bases). CDR1 SGHTA and CDR2 FQGTGA come from the germline V gene. V shed 2 bases and J shed 4 bases, with 12 bases lying between them. CDR3 size: 16 residues. CDR3 amino acids: CASSLVGGPGANVLTF. DNA for the CDR3: TGTGCCAGCAGCTTAGTCGGAGGGCCCGGGGCCAACGTCCTGACTTTC.

This clone was detected ten times or more. The CDR3 loop reads CATTGGRGYNEQFF. In DNA form, the CDR3 reads TGTGCCACTACGGGGGGGCGAGGGTACAATGAGCAGTTCTTC. The rearrangement links TRBV28 to TRBJ2-1; 8 bases map to TRBD2. V lost 10 bases and J lost 4; bases outside the gene matches: 9. Germline CDR1 and CDR2: MDHEN and SYDVKM. CDR3 length equals 14 residues.

The rearrangement links TRBV7-8 to TRBJ2-1; 7 positions agree with TRBD2. The germline CDR1 and CDR2 sequences are SGHVS and FQNEAQ. The CDR3 contains 17 residues. Trimming at V came to 5 bases and at J to 1 base, leaving 11 bases not matched to a gene. CDR3 sequence reads: CASSPRGLADSYNEQFF. In DNA form, the CDR3 reads TGTGCCAGCAGCCCCCGAGGTCTAGCGGATTCCTACAATGAGCAGTTCTTC.

This clone showed up just a few times. The chain joins TRBV6-5 to TRBJ2-7, with 7 bases fitting TRBD2. From germline, CDR1 is MNHEY and CDR2 SVGAGI. The CDR3 runs 15 residues. With V trimmed by 7 bases and J by 3 bases, 12 bases remained unmatched. The CDR3: CASKEGASGFYEQYF. CDR3 DNA sequence: TGTGCCAGCAAAGAAGGGGCTAGCGGCTTCTACGAGCAGTACTTC.

This clone was seen a handful of times. The gene calls are TRBV10-3 and TRBJ2-2; D uncertain. This CDR3 is 12 amino acids long. CDR1 is ENHRY and CDR2 is SYGVKD in the germline V gene. Trimming removed 10 bases from V and 7 bases from J, with 13 bases in between. The CDR3 region is CASSPPLGELFF. In DNA form, the CDR3 reads TGTGCCAGCAGCCCCCCACTCGGGGAGCTGTTTTTT.